This is a list of T cell receptor beta chains from one sample in a study of blood T cell repertoires in COVID-19. Using immunoSEQ multiplex PCR, the repertoire was profiled, and TCRdb retains in-frame clones only, with some absent. Among 120,000 or so clones listed, roughly 80% were seen once. Sample: peripheral blood. The receptors shown here come from a human donor in a cohort sampled during active COVID-19. The CDR3 runs from the conserved cysteine through the conserved F or W. Fields, in order: D gene, V gene, clone size, J gene, CDR3 protein, CDR3 DNA. The D gene is left open where the match is weak. Clone sizes are given selectively: once, few, many, or a class where the clone is expanded.

TRBD1	TRBV27	.	TRBJ2-7	CASSSRTGAPGEQYF	TGTGCCAGCAGTTCCAGGACAGGGGCGCCGGGCGAGCAGTACTTC
.	TRBV5-5	.	TRBJ1-1	CASSFVGPGDTEAFF	TGTGCCAGCAGCTTTGTAGGACCCGGGGACACTGAAGCTTTCTTT
TRBD2	TRBV5-1	once	TRBJ2-2	CASSLGTSVTGELFF	TGCGCCAGCAGCTTAGGGACTAGCGTTACCGGGGAGCTGTTTTTT
TRBD1	TRBV9	.	TRBJ1-6	CASSGIRGGLYNSPLHF	TGTGCCAGCAGCGGAATCAGAGGGGGCCTTTATAATTCACCCCTCCACTTT
.	TRBV29-1	.	TRBJ2-7	CSGSLGQGSSYEQYF	TGCAGCGGGTCATTGGGGCAGGGAAGCTCCTACGAGCAGTACTTC
.	TRBV5-1	.	TRBJ2-7	CASSLAGRGDEQYF	TGCGCCAGCAGCTTGGCAGGCAGGGGGGACGAGCAGTACTTC
TRBD2	TRBV18	.	TRBJ2-1	CASSPLGTSGPGNEQFF	TGTGCCAGCTCACCACTCGGGACTAGCGGACCGGGCAATGAGCAGTTCTTC
.	TRBV21-1	.	TRBJ1-3	CASSRGRRQGAGNTIYF	TGTGCCAGCAGCAGGGGGAGAAGACAGGGGGCAGGAAACACCATATATTTT
TRBD2	TRBV2	.	TRBJ2-5	CASSEVVAGGGTQYF	TGTGCCAGCAGTGAAGTAGTAGCGGGAGGGGGGACCCAGTACTTC
.	TRBV5-5	.	TRBJ2-3	CASSLGPRARGGDTQYF	TGTGCCAGCAGCTTGGGGCCCCGGGCAAGAGGGGGAGATACGCAGTATTTT
TRBD2	TRBV6-4	few	TRBJ2-3	CASSITGTSGDTQYF	TGTGCCAGCAGTATAACCGGGACTAGCGGAGATACGCAGTATTTT
.	TRBV5-4	.	TRBJ2-1	CASSAGLALGGEQFF	TGTGCCAGCAGCGCCGGACTTGCCTTGGGTGGTGAGCAGTTCTTC
TRBD2	TRBV4-2	.	TRBJ2-7	CASSQTGTSGADYEQYF	TGTGCCAGCAGCCAAACCGGGACTAGCGGGGCCGACTACGAGCAGTACTTC
.	TRBV5-1	.	TRBJ2-7	CASSLGHGTKTYEQYF	TGCGCCAGCAGCTTGGGACATGGAACCAAAACCTACGAGCAGTACTTC
.	TRBV11-2	.	TRBJ2-7	CASSSFGEQYF	TGTGCCAGCAGCTCATTCGGCGAGCAGTACTTC
.	TRBV5-1	.	TRBJ1-1	CASSLAQRLISGTEAFF	TGCGCCAGCAGCTTGGCGCAGAGACTTATTTCGGGGACTGAAGCTTTCTTT
TRBD2	TRBV18	.	TRBJ2-5	CASSPLRQRGAQETQYF	TGTGCCAGCTCACCACTTCGACAGCGGGGGGCTCAAGAGACCCAGTACTTC
.	TRBV19	once	TRBJ1-1	CASSNTGSAGTEAFF	TGTGCCAGTAGTAACACAGGGAGCGCGGGCACTGAAGCTTTCTTT
TRBD2	TRBV7-2	.	TRBJ2-5	CASSLGVSGTGQETQYF	TGTGCCAGCAGCTTAGGGGTCAGCGGGACGGGACAAGAGACCCAGTACTTC
TRBD1	TRBV7-8	few	TRBJ1-3	CASSFGPRDSKIGNTIYF	TGTGCCAGCAGCTTTGGGCCACGGGACAGCAAGATTGGAAACACCATATATTTT
TRBD2	TRBV2	.	TRBJ2-1	CASTGLALNEQFF	TGTGCCAGCACCGGACTAGCTCTAAATGAGCAGTTCTTC
.	TRBV6-5	.	TRBJ2-3	CASTVAGTDTQYF	TGTGCCAGCACCGTTGCGGGGACAGATACGCAGTATTTT
.	TRBV7-5	.	TRBJ2-7	CARSSRQGVSHEQYF	TGTGCCAGAAGCTCCAGACAGGGGGTTTCCCACGAGCAGTACTTC
TRBD1	TRBV7-2	.	TRBJ1-2	CASSLVVGQGAGYGYTF	TGTGCCAGCAGCTTAGTCGTGGGACAGGGGGCGGGCTATGGCTACACCTTC
TRBD1	TRBV4-2	.	TRBJ1-1	CASSHPDRVDTEAFF	TGTGCCAGCAGCCACCCGGACAGGGTGGACACTGAAGCTTTCTTT
.	TRBV21-1	once	TRBJ1-5	CASSKGKWGRGGQPQHF	TGTGCCAGCAGCAAAGGAAAATGGGGGCGCGGTGGCCAGCCCCAGCATTTT
.	TRBV27	.	TRBJ2-1	CASSRLTGPTGNEQFF	TGTGCCAGCAGCCGACTGACAGGTCCTACGGGTAATGAGCAGTTCTTC
TRBD1	TRBV4-3	.	TRBJ1-2	CASSSGQATGGYTF	TGCGCCAGCAGCTCCGGACAGGCCACGGGGGGCTACACCTTC
TRBD1	TRBV18	.	TRBJ1-2	CASSPRQGEHGYTF	TGTGCCAGCTCACCTAGACAGGGTGAGCATGGCTACACCTTC
TRBD1	TRBV7-9	few	TRBJ1-2	CASSGWTGHGYTF	TGTGCCAGCAGCGGATGGACAGGGCATGGCTACACCTTC
TRBD1	TRBV5-4	.	TRBJ2-2	CASSLQTGRTGELFF	TGTGCCAGCAGCCTTCAGACAGGGCGAACCGGGGAGCTGTTTTTT
.	TRBV3-1/TRBV3-2	.	TRBJ1-1	CASSQTGLGTEAFF	TGTGCCAGCAGCCAAACAGGGCTCGGTACTGAAGCTTTCTTT
TRBD2	TRBV6-5	.	TRBJ2-3	CASSYSPSGKTDTQYF	TGTGCCAGCAGTTACTCTCCTAGCGGGAAAACAGATACGCAGTATTTT
.	TRBV6-6	.	TRBJ1-2	CASSYWVLGDGYTF	TGTGCCAGCAGTTACTGGGTTTTGGGAGATGGCTACACCTTC
.	TRBV18	.	TRBJ1-2	CASSPVNYGYTF	TGTGCCAGCTCACCAGTAAACTATGGCTACACCTTC
.	TRBV27	.	TRBJ2-2	CASSLFAGTPGELFF	TGTGCCAGCAGTCTATTCGCCGGGACTCCCGGGGAGCTGTTTTTT
.	TRBV7-9	.	TRBJ1-1	CASSLEPGYGGPTEAFF	TGTGCCAGCAGCTTAGAACCAGGGTATGGTGGGCCCACTGAAGCTTTCTTT
TRBD2	TRBV28	.	TRBJ2-7	CASSSGDSQFYEQYF	TGTGCCAGCAGCAGCGGGGACTCACAATTCTACGAGCAGTACTTC
.	TRBV29-1	.	TRBJ2-3	CSVEPSYVPDTQYF	TGCAGCGTTGAACCGTCCTACGTTCCAGATACGCAGTATTTT
TRBD2	TRBV6-2/TRBV6-3	.	TRBJ2-7	CASSYFGLATYEQYF	TGTGCCAGCAGTTACTTTGGACTAGCGACCTACGAGCAGTACTTC